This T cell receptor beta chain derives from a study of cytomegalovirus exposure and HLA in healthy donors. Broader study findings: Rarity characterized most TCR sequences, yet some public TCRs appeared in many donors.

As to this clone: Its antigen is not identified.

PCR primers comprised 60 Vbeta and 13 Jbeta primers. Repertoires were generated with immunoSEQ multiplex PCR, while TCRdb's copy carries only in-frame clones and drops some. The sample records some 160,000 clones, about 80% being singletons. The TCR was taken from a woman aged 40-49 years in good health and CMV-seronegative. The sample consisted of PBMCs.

CDR3 loop: CASSRPTGTSGNTIYF. The CDR3 coding sequence is TGTGCCAGCAGTAGACCTACAGGGACATCTGGAAACACCATATATTTT. V usage is TRBV7-9 and J usage is TRBJ1-3; tentative D call: TRBD1 (6 bases). Looked up from germline, CDR1 is SEHNR and CDR2 is FQNEAQ (reference sequence). The length of the CDR3 is 16 residues. V was pared by 6 bases and J by 1 base, with 16 bases between.